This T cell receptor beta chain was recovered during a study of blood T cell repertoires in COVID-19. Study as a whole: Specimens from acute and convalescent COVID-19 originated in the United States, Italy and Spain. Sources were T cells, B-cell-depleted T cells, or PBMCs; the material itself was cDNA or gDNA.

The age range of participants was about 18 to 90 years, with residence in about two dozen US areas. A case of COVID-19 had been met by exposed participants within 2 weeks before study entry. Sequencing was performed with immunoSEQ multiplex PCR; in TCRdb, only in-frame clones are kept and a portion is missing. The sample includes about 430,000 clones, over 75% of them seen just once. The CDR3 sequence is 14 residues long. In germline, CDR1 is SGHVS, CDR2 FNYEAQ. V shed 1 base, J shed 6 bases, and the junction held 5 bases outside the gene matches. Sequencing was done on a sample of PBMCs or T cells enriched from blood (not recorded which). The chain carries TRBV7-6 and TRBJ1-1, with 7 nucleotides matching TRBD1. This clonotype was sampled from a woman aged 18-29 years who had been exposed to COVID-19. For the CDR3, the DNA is TGTGCCAGCAGCTTAGGACAGGGCCTTTCTGAAGCTTTCTTT. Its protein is CASSLGQGLSEAFF.